The present T cell receptor beta chain was sequenced within a study of blood T cell repertoires in COVID-19. Overall study: COVID-19 samples, acute and convalescent, were from the United States, Italy and Spain. PBMCs, B-cell-depleted T cells, or T cells provided the cDNA or gDNA that made up the material.

CDR3 size: 16 residues. Germline lookup yields CDR1 WSHSY and CDR2 SAAADI. The germline V and J ends were trimmed by 2 bases and 4 bases, with 17 bases remaining between them. Per the study methods: Amplification of reference gene primers provided the estimated nucleated cell counts. Repertoires were generated with immunoSEQ multiplex PCR, while TCRdb's copy carries only in-frame clones and drops some. V, J and clone size reflect that table, while D and trimming were determined from the DNA. The repertoire has 55,000 to 75,000 clones, around 80% of them found once; the top ten carry around 9.2%. Sequencing used peripheral blood. The rearrangement joins TRBV10-2 to TRBJ1-1; D might be TRBD1 (6 bases). The receptor was derived from a human donor in a cohort sampled during active COVID-19. DNA for the CDR3: TGCGCCAGCAGTGAGCCCGAACAGGGAGCACGCACTGAAGCTTTCTTT. It codes for CASSEPEQGARTEAFF.